Following are 23 T cell receptor beta chains from one sample sequenced in a study of cytomegalovirus exposure and HLA in healthy donors. PCR involved 60 Vbeta and 13 Jbeta primers. Data came from immunoSEQ multiplex PCR; TCRdb stores just in-frame clones and leaves some out. The sample consists of over 70,000 clones, around four fifths of them appearing once. Source material: PBMCs. The receptor set was obtained from a male donor in good health and CMV-seronegative.

A word on this clone: One end of the junction fails to match germline, which may point to a read error. The chain combines TRBV7-9 with TRBJ1-2; 9 bases match TRBD1. Germline CDR1 reads SEHNR; CDR2 reads FQNEAQ (reference sequence). This CDR3 is built from 15 residues. In DNA form, the CDR3 reads TGTTCCAGCAGCCCTAAGGACAGGGGCCTCTATGGCTACACCTTC. This codes for CSSSPKDRGLYGYTF.

This chain connects TRBV5-1 to TRBJ2-7; 12 bases match TRBD1. Germline CDR1 is SGHRS and CDR2 is YFSETQ. This CDR3 contains 14 residues. Trimming at V came to 3 bases and at J to 7 bases, leaving 5 bases not matched to a gene. The CDR3 DNA follows: TGCGCCAGCAGCTCCGGGACAGGGGGCGTAGAGCAGTACTTC. Translated: CASSSGTGGVEQYF.

In its sample, this clone was seen a few times. The gene calls are TRBV5-1 and TRBJ2-3; the match to TRBD2 covers 10 bases. J gave up 3 bases and V 4 bases, and 8 bases lay outside the gene matches. This CDR3 is built from 16 residues. Per the germline V gene, CDR1 is SGHRS and CDR2 is YFSETQ. The CDR3 DNA follows: TGCGCCAGCAGCCCCATAGCGGGAGGAGGTACAGATACGCAGTATTTT. It translates to CASSPIAGGGTDTQYF.

This chain uses TRBV27 with TRBJ1-5, with 8 bases lining up with TRBD1. Germline V gives CDR1 MNHEY, CDR2 SMNVEV (reference sequence). Unmatched junction bases numbered 6, after V lost 6 bases and J lost 5 bases. This CDR3 is 14 amino acids long. The CDR3 nucleotides read TGTGCCAGCAGCAAGGACAGGGAGTATCAGCCCCAGCATTTT. Amino acid sequence: CASSKDREYQPQHF.

The chain recombines TRBV7-9 with TRBJ2-2; the D is unclear. Germline V lookup: CDR1 SEHNR, CDR2 FQNEAQ (reference sequence). CDR3 size: 14 residues. Trimming took off 2 bases at V and 3 bases at J, with 7 bases between the two ends. The CDR3 loop is CASSLYTDTGELFF. CDR3 DNA: TGTGCCAGCAGCTTATATACGGACACCGGGGAGCTGTTTTTT.

The rearrangement uses TRBV14 and TRBJ2-1; D is perhaps TRBD1 (6 bases). Germline-derived CDR1 and CDR2 are SGHDN and FVKESK. This CDR3 is 12 amino acids long. Trimming pared 6 bases from V and 15 bases from J, leaving 18 bases between. CDR3 amino acids: CASSSNRELRFF. DNA of the CDR3: TGTGCCAGCAGTTCCAACAGGGAGTTACGGTTCTTC.

The chain uses TRBV6-6 and TRBJ2-6; D might be TRBD2 (7 bases). The germline V and J ends were trimmed by 6 bases and 2 bases, with 11 bases remaining between them. Germline lookup yields CDR1 MNHNY and CDR2 SVGAGI (reference sequence). The CDR3 runs 15 residues. The CDR3 DNA reads as TGTGCCAGCAGCTGGGGGGGCACTGGGGCCAACGTCCTGACTTTC. Protein product: CASSWGGTGANVLTF.

The rearrangement uses TRBV5-4 and TRBJ1-5; D uncertain. The V end was cut by 3 bases, the J end by 5 bases, with 6 bases between. The germline V gene encodes CDR1 SGHNT and CDR2 YYREEE (reference sequence). This CDR3 spans 12 amino acids. The CDR3 sequence: CASSYPDQPQHF. The CDR3 DNA follows: TGTGCCAGCAGCTACCCAGATCAGCCCCAGCATTTT.

This chain links TRBV7-9 with TRBJ2-3, with D possibly TRBD1 on 5 matching bases. CDR1 and CDR2 from the germline V gene are SEHNR and FQNEAQ (reference sequence). The CDR3 sequence is 14 residues long. The ends were cut back, 5 bases at V and 1 base at J, with 10 bases in the middle. The CDR3, as DNA: TGTGCCAGCAGCCGACCGACAGGCACAGATACGCAGTATTTT. Amino acid sequence: CASSRPTGTDTQYF.

This chain links TRBV30 with TRBJ1-6, with 8 positions matching TRBD1. The V and J ends lost 7 bases and 7 bases, in that order; junction bases with no gene match: 9. The CDR3 consists of 14 residues. Germline V gives CDR1 GTSNPN, CDR2 SVGIG (reference sequence). CDR3 residues: CASLPGQENSPLHF. CDR3 in DNA: TGTGCCTCCCTGCCGGGACAGGAGAATTCACCCCTCCACTTT.

The CDR3 sequence is CASSQLALEVNEQFF. CDR3 bases: TGCGCCAGCAGCCAATTGGCGTTGGAGGTAAATGAGCAGTTCTTC. The chain has TRBV4-1 and TRBJ2-1; D might be TRBD2 (5 bases). The CDR3 is 15 amino acids. Germline assignment: CDR1 MGHRA and CDR2 YSYEKL. Trimming pared 2 bases from V and 7 bases from J, leaving 15 bases between.

This rearrangement joins TRBV7-2 to TRBJ2-1; D is possibly TRBD1 (6 bases). The V end lost 4 bases, the J end lost 7 bases, and 8 bases lay between the germline ends. Germline V gives CDR1 SGHTA, CDR2 FQGNSA. The CDR3 is 12 residues long. The CDR3 coding sequence is TGTGCCAGCAGCTGGCAGGGGAATGAGCAGTTCTTC. Its protein product is CASSWQGNEQFF.

The rearrangement uses TRBV7-8 and TRBJ1-1; D remains ambiguous. The length of the CDR3 is 11 residues. Germline loops: CDR1 SGHVS, CDR2 FQNEAQ. Trimming took off 5 bases at V and 3 bases at J, with 4 bases between the two ends. The CDR3 region is CASSRDTEAFF. Written as DNA, the CDR3 is TGTGCCAGCAGCCGGGACACTGAAGCTTTCTTT. The variable domain in full, completed from reference TRBV7-8 and TRBJ1-1, reads GAGVSQSPRYKVAKRGQDVALRCDPISGHVSLFWYQQALGQGPEFLTYFQNEAQLDKSGLPSDRFFAERPEGSVSTLKIQRTQQEDSAVYLCASSRDTEAFFGQGTRLTVV.

The chain combines TRBV7-2 with TRBJ1-2; a weak D match, TRBD1 (5 bases). Germline lookup yields CDR1 SGHTA and CDR2 FQGNSA. The CDR3 loop spans 16 amino acids. Trimming left V 1 base short and J 4 bases short, with 16 bases between. For the CDR3, the DNA is TGTGCCAGCAGCTTAGAGGCAGGGAGGGACGGCTATGGCTACACCTTC. Translation: CASSLEAGRDGYGYTF.

V gene TRBV6-1 combines with J gene TRBJ2-5; 8 nucleotides align to TRBD1. The DNA end favors TRBJ2-7, so the J call may be wrong. The CDR3 has 15 residues. CDR1 and CDR2 (germline): MNHNS, SASEGT. This CDR3 is CASSAEQGDSYEQYF. CDR3 nucleotide sequence: TGTGCCAGCAGTGCCGAACAGGGGGATTCCTACGAGCAGTACTTC.

The chain has TRBV7-8 and TRBJ1-1, with a tentative D call TRBD1 (5 bases). V gave up 0 bases and J gave up 4 bases, with 9 bases separating them. The germline V gene encodes CDR1 SGHVS and CDR2 FQNEAQ. This CDR3 spans 14 amino acids. The DNA for the CDR3 is TGTGCCAGCAGCTTAGCAGGACATGGCACTGAAGCTTTCTTT. Protein: CASSLAGHGTEAFF.

J is TRBJ1-2 and V is TRBV2; maybe TRBD1 (6 bases). The germline V gene encodes CDR1 SNHLY and CDR2 FYNNEI. The V end lost 7 bases, the J end lost 3 bases, and 12 bases lay between the germline ends. The CDR3 loop spans 13 amino acids. CDR3 sequence: CASNDRLDYGYTF. For the CDR3, the DNA is TGTGCCAGCAACGACAGGCTTGACTATGGCTACACCTTC. Full variable domain (rest looked up from reference TRBV2 and TRBJ1-2): EPEVTQTPSHQVTQMGQEVILRCVPISNHLYFYWYRQILGQKVEFLVSFYNNEISEKSEIFDDQFSVERPDGSNFTLKIRSTKLEDSAMYFCASNDRLDYGYTFGSGTRLTVV.

This clone was seen a few times. The chain has TRBV2 and TRBJ1-1; the D is unclear. The CDR3 is made up of 13 amino acids. V was pared by 4 bases and J by 0 bases, with 6 bases between. The V gene's germline CDR1 is SNHLY and CDR2 FYNNEI. The CDR3 DNA follows: TGTGCCAGCAGTGTCCTAATGAACACTGAAGCTTTCTTT. Translation gives CASSVLMNTEAFF.

This chain uses TRBV6-6 with TRBJ1-3, with D hard to call. Trimming stripped 2 bases from V and 4 bases from J, with 12 bases between. The CDR3 is 15 residues long. Germline CDR1 is MNHNY and CDR2 is SVGAGI (reference sequence). The CDR3 bases are TGTGCCAGCAGTTACAGGCAGGATAAAGGAAACACCATATATTTT. Protein: CASSYRQDKGNTIYF.

The chain joins TRBV6-1 to TRBJ2-7, with a weak D call TRBD1 (6 bases). The CDR3 covers 15 residues. The V gene lost 6 bases and the J gene lost 5 bases, with 20 bases spanning the gap. CDR1 MNHNS and CDR2 SASEGT come from the germline V gene. CDR3 amino acids: CASSRVQGIINEQYF. CDR3 bases: TGTGCCAGCAGCCGAGTGCAGGGGATAATCAACGAGCAGTACTTC.

The genes are TRBV25-1 and TRBJ1-2; D is ambiguous. Germline values: CDR1 MGHDK, CDR2 SYGVNS. The V end lost 2 bases, the J end lost 4 bases, and 5 bases lay between the germline ends. The length of the CDR3 is 12 residues. The CDR3 sequence: CASSEVSYGYTF. The CDR3 nucleotides read TGTGCCAGCAGTGAAGTCAGCTATGGCTACACCTTC.

The gene calls are TRBV11-2 and TRBJ1-1; D unresolved. The germline gives CDR1 SGHAT, CDR2 FQNNGV. The CDR3 covers 13 residues. V was pared by 5 bases and J by 3 bases, with 10 bases between. The CDR3: CASSLTRDTEAFF. The CDR3 DNA reads TGTGCCAGCAGCCTTACGCGGGACACTGAAGCTTTCTTT.

This clone was seen more than once but under ten times. The chain recombines TRBV5-1 with TRBJ2-7; 8 nucleotides align to TRBD1. Germline V gene data show CDR1 as SGHRS and CDR2 as YFSETQ. This CDR3 comprises 16 residues. V was clipped by 4 bases and J by 5 bases; unmatched bases: 14. CDR3 loop: CASSPKASGGRNEQYF. CDR3 nucleotides: TGCGCCAGCAGCCCAAAGGCGTCAGGGGGCCGGAACGAGCAGTACTTC.